This T cell receptor (beta chain) was observed in a study of vaccination and CD4 T cells after COVID-19. This CDR3 has 14 amino acids. The germline V gene has CDR1 MNHEY and CDR2 SVGAGI. The Oncomine TCR Beta short-read assay was what sequenced the DNA obtained from cultured CD4+ T cells. A single record per CDR3 protein comes from TCRdb applying MiXCR to the PCR reads. The sample consists of tens of thousands of distinct CDR3 sequences, roughly 44% of them appearing once. Indicated treatment: approximately nine-day PBMC culture with coronavirus spike peptide pools or control peptides (ViraFEST assay). This clonotype has a handful of counts. The antigen is not known. One junction end does not reproduce the germline sequence, and a read error may be involved.

The sample in question was CD4+ T cells from blood, cultured in vitro, obtained before SARS-CoV-2 vaccination. This sequence was found in a human donor who received a COVID-19 vaccine. This rearrangement joins TRBV6-5 to TRBJ1-2, with TRBD1 as a possible D gene (6 bases). The DNA of the CDR3 is TGTGCCAGCAGTTATGGAGGGGGTAACAATGGCTACACCTTC. This encodes CASSYGGGNNGYTF.